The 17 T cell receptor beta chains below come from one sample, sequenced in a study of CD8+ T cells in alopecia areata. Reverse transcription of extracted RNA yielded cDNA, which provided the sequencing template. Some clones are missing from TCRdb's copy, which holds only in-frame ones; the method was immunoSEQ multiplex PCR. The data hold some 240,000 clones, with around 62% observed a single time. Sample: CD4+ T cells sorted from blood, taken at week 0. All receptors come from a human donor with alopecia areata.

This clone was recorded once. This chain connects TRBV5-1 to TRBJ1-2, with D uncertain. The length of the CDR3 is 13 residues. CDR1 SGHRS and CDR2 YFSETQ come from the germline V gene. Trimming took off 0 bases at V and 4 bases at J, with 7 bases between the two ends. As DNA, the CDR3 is TGCGCCAGCAGCTTGGCAGACACCTATGGCTACACCTTC. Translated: CASSLADTYGYTF.

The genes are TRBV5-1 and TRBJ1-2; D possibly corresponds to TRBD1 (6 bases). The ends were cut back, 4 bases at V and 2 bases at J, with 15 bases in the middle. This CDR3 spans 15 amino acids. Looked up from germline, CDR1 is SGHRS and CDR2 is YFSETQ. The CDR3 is CASSRYLTGNYGYTF. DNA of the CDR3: TGCGCCAGCAGCCGGTACCTCACAGGGAACTATGGCTACACCTTC.

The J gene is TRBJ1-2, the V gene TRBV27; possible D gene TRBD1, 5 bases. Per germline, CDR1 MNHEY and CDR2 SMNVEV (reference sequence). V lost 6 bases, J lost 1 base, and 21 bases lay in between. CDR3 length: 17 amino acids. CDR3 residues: CASSRGVPGTVNYGYTF. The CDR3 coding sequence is TGTGCCAGCAGCCGTGGGGTTCCCGGGACGGTTAACTATGGCTACACCTTC.

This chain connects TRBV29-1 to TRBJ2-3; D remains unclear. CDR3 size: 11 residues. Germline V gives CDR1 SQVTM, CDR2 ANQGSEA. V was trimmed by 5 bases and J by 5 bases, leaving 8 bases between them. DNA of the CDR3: TGCAGCGTTCGACTCGAAGATACGCAGTATTTT. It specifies CSVRLEDTQYF.

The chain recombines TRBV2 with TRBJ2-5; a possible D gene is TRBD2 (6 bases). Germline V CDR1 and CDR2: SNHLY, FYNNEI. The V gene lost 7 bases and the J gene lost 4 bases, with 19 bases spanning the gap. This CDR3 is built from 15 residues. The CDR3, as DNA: TGTGCCAGCAACCCGCGGGGACTGGCCCCAGAGACCCAGTACTTC. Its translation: CASNPRGLAPETQYF.

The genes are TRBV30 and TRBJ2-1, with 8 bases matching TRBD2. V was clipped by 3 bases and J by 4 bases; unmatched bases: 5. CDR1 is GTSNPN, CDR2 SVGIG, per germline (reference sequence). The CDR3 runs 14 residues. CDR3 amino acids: CAWRRASGYNEQFF. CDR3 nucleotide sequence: TGTGCCTGGAGAAGAGCTAGCGGGTACAATGAGCAGTTCTTC.

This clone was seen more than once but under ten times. The CDR3 loop is CASHLRASEEKLFF. The CDR3 DNA is TGTGCCAGTCATCTTAGAGCCTCGGAGGAAAAACTGTTTTTT. This chain links TRBV4-2 with TRBJ1-4; D is undetermined. Germline-derived CDR1 and CDR2 are LGHNA and YNFKEQ. Deletions cut 9 bases from V and 8 bases from J, with 19 bases between. The CDR3 spans 14 residues.

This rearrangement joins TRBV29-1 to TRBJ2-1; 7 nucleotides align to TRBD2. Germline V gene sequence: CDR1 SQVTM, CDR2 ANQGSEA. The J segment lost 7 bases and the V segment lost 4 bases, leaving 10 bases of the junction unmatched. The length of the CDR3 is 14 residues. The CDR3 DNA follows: TGCAGCGTTGGGTCGCGGCTAGCGGATAATGAGCAGTTCTTC. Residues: CSVGSRLADNEQFF.

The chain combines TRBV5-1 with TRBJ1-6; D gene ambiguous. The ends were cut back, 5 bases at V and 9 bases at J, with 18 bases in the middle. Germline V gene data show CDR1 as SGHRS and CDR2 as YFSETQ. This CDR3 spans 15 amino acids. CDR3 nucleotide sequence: TGCGCCAGCAGTTCCCGGGCGGGAGCTACTTCACCCCTCCACTTT. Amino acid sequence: CASSSRAGATSPLHF.

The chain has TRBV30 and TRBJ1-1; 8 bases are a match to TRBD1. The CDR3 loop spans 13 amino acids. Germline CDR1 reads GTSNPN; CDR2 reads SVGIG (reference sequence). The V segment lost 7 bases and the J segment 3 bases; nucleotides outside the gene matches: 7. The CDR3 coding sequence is TGTGCCTTGGACAGGGAACCCTACACTGAAGCTTTCTTT. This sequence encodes CALDREPYTEAFF.

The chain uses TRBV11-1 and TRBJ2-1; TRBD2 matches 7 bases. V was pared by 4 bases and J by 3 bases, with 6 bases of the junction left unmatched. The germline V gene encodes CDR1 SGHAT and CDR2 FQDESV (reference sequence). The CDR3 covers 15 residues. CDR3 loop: CASSWEGHGYNEQFF. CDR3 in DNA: TGTGCCAGCAGCTGGGAGGGCCATGGCTACAATGAGCAGTTCTTC.

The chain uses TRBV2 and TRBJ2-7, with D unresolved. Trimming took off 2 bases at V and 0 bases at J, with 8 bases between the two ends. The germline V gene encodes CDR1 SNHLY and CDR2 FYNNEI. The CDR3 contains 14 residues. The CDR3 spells CASSEYGFSYEQYF. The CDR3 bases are TGTGCCAGCAGTGAATATGGATTCTCCTACGAGCAGTACTTC.

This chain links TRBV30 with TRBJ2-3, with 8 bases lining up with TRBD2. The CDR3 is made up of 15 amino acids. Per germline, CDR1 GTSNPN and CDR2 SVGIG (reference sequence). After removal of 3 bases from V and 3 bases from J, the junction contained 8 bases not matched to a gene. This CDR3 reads CAWRTGTRLTDTQYF. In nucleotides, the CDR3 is TGTGCCTGGAGAACCGGGACTAGATTAACAGATACGCAGTATTTT.

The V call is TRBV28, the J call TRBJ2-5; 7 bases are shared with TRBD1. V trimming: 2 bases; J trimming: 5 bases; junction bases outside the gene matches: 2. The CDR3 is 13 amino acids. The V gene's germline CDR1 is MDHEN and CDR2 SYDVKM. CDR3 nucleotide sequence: TGTGCCAGCAGTTTAGACAGGGTTGAGACCCAGTACTTC. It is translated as CASSLDRVETQYF.

CDR3 loop: CSVHTQGSEAFF. The CDR3 DNA sequence: TGCAGCGTTCACACACAGGGATCTGAAGCTTTCTTT. The chain joins TRBV29-1 to TRBJ1-1; perhaps TRBD1 as D (6 bases). V was shortened by 5 bases and J by 6 bases, with 13 bases between the two germline ends. The CDR3 is 12 amino acids. Germline values: CDR1 SQVTM, CDR2 ANQGSEA.

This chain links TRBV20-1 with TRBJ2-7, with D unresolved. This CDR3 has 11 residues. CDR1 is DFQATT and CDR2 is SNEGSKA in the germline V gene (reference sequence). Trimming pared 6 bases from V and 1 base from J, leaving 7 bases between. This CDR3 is CSASGSYEQYF. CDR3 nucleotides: TGCAGTGCCTCAGGTTCCTACGAGCAGTACTTC.

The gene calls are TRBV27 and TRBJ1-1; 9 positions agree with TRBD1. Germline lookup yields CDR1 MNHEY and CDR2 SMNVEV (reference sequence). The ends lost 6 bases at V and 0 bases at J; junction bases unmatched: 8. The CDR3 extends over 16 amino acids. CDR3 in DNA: TGTGCCAGCAGCCAGGACAGGGGCGGTGTGAACACTGAAGCTTTCTTT. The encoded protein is CASSQDRGGVNTEAFF.